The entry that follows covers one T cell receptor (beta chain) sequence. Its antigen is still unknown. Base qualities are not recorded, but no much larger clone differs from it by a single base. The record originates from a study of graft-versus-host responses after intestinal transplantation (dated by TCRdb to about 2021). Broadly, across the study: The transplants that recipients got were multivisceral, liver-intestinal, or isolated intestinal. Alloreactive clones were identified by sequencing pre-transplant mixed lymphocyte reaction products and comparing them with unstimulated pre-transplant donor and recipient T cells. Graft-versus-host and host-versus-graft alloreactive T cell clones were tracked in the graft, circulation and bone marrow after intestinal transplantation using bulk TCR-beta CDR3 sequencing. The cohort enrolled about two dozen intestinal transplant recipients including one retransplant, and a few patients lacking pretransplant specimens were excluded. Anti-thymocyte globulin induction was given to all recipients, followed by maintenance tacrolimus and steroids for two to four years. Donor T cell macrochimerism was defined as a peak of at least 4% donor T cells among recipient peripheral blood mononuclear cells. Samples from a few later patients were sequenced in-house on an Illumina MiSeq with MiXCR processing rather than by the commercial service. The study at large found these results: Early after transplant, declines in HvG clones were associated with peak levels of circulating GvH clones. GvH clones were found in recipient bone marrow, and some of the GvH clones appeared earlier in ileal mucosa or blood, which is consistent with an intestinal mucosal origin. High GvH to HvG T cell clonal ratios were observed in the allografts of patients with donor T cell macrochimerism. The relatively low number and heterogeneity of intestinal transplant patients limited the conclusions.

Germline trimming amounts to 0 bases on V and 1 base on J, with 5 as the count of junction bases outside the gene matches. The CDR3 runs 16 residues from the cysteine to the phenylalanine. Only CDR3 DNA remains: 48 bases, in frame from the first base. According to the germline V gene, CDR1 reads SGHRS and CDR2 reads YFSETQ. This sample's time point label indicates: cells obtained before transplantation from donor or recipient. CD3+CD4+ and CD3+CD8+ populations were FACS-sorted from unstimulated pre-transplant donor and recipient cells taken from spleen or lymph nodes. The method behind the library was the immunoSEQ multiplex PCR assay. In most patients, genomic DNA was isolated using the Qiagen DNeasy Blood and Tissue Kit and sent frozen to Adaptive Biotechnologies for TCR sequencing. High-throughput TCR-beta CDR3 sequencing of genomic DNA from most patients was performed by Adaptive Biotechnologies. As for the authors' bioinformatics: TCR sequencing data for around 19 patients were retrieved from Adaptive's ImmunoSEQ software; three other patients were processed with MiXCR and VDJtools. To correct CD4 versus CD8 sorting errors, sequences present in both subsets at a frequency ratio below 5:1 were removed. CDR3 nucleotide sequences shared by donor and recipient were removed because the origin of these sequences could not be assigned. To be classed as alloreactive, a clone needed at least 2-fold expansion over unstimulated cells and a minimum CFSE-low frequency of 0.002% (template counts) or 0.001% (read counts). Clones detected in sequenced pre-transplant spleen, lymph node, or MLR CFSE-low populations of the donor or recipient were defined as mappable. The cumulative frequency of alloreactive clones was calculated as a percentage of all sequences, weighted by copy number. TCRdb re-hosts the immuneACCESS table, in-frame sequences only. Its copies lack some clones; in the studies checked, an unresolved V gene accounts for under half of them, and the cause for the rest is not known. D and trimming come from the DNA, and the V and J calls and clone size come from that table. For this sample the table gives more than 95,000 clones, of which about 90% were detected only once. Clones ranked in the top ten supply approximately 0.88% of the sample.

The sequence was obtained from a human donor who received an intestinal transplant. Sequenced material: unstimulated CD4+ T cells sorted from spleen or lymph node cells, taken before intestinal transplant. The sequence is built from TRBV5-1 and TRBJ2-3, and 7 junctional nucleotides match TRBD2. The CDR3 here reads CASSLGASGGTDTQYF. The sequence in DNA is TGCGCCAGCAGCTTGGGGGCTAGCGGAGGCACAGATACGCAGTATTTT.